This T cell receptor beta chain was documented in a study of technical replicates of blood from several donors. The repertoire was sequenced with immunoSEQ multiplex PCR; TCRdb's copy has only in-frame clones and lacks some. Of some 70,000 clones in the sample, more than 90% were seen once. This clonotype was sampled from a human donor in good health. The material sequenced was T cells isolated from PBMCs.

CDR3 loop: CASSLERGGSGPSYEQYF. The CDR3 DNA reads TGTGCCAGCAGCTTAGAAAGGGGAGGTAGCGGGCCTTCCTACGAGCAGTACTTC. V is TRBV11-3 and J is TRBJ2-7; 7 bases are shared with TRBD2. Germline trimming cut 0 bases from V and 1 base from J; bases unmatched to any gene: 12. The CDR3 sequence is 18 residues long. The germline CDR1 and CDR2 sequences are SGHNT and YENEEA.